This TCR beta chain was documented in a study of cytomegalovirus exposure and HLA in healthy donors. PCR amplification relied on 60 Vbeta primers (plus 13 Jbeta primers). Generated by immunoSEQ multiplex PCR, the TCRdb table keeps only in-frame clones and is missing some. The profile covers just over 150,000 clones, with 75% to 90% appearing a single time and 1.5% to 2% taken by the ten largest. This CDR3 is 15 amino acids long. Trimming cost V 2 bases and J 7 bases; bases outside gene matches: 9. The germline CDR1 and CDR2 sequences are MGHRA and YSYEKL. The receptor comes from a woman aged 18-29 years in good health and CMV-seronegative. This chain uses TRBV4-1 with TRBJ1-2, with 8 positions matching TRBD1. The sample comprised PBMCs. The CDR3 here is CASSQPRQGAGGYTF. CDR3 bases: TGCGCCAGCAGCCAACCGAGGCAGGGGGCAGGTGGCTACACCTTC.